A selection of T cell receptor beta chains follows, all from one sample in a study of T cell responses to AZD1222 COVID-19 vaccine. Sequencing used immunoSEQ multiplex PCR; TCRdb keeps in-frame clones, though not all of them. This table has roughly 70,000 clones, 70% to 90% appearing once. Source: peripheral blood, taken 28 days after the second AZD1222 dose. These receptors originate from an adult who received the AZD1222 COVID-19 vaccine. Each CDR3 is given with its conserved first and last residue. D genes are given only for firm matches. A clone size is listed for some rows: how often the clone was seen (once, few, many), or a class if it is expanded.

CASSRRTSGIYEQYF	TGTGCCAGCAGCAGGAGGACTAGCGGGATCTACGAGCAGTACTTC	15	TRBJ2-7	TRBD2	NA	TRBV3-1/TRBV3-2
CASSPTASGGTGELFF	TGTGCCAGCTCACCAACGGCTAGCGGGGGCACCGGGGAGCTGTTTTTT	16	TRBJ2-2	TRBD2	NA	TRBV18
CASSDDLAGGSSYEQYF	TGTGCCAGCAGTGATGACCTAGCGGGAGGATCCTCCTACGAGCAGTACTTC	17	TRBJ2-7	TRBD2	NA	TRBV6-1
CASSEQGQGRDTQYF	TGTGCCAGCAGCGAACAAGGACAGGGAAGAGATACGCAGTATTTT	15	TRBJ2-3	TRBD1	NA	TRBV7-2
CASSDRGKNTGELFF	TGTGCCAGCAGTGACAGGGGCAAGAACACCGGGGAGCTGTTTTTT	15	TRBJ2-2	NA	NA	TRBV25-1
CASIRGQGTDTQYF	TGTGCCAGCATTCGGGGACAGGGAACAGATACGCAGTATTTT	14	TRBJ2-3	TRBD1	NA	TRBV27
CASSQSRDTQYF	TGCGCCAGCAGCCAATCGAGGGATACGCAGTATTTT	12	TRBJ2-3	NA	NA	TRBV4-1
CASSVGQGNTEAFF	TGCGCCAGCAGCGTGGGACAGGGGAACACTGAAGCTTTCTTT	14	TRBJ1-1	TRBD1	NA	TRBV5-1
CASSPDREETQYF	TGTGCCAGCAGTCCGGACAGGGAAGAGACCCAGTACTTC	13	TRBJ2-5	TRBD1	NA	TRBV6-5
CAWTSSQGDQPQHF	TGTGCCTGGACGTCGAGCCAGGGCGATCAGCCCCAGCATTTT	14	TRBJ1-5	NA	NA	TRBV30
CASSLRVTEAFF	TGTGCCAGCAGCTTACGCGTCACTGAAGCTTTCTTT	12	TRBJ1-1	NA	NA	TRBV5-6
CASSGQGRGQPQHF	TGCGCCAGCAGCGGACAGGGGAGAGGTCAGCCCCAGCATTTT	14	TRBJ1-5	TRBD1	NA	TRBV10-2
CASSVDPTSSYEQYF	TGTGCCAGCAGCGTAGACCCGACTAGTTCCTACGAGCAGTACTTC	15	TRBJ2-7	NA	NA	TRBV9
CASSGQGRYGYTF	TGTGCCAGCAGCGGACAGGGTCGCTATGGCTACACCTTC	13	TRBJ1-2	TRBD1	NA	TRBV11-2
CASSGRNYGYTF	TGTGCCAGCAGCGGAAGAAACTATGGCTACACCTTC	12	TRBJ1-2	NA	NA	TRBV27
CASSVAPAGGETQYF	TGTGCCAGCAGCGTAGCCCCAGCAGGGGGAGAGACCCAGTACTTC	15	TRBJ2-5	TRBD1	NA	TRBV9
CASSLEWATYNEQFF	TGTGCCAGCAGCTTGGAGTGGGCGACCTACAATGAGCAGTTCTTC	15	TRBJ2-1	NA	NA	TRBV5-5
CAWSVIGMGETQYF	TGTGCCTGGAGTGTAATAGGGATGGGGGAGACCCAGTACTTC	14	TRBJ2-5	NA	NA	TRBV30
CAWSVDGSGNTIYF	TGTGCCTGGAGTGTAGATGGCTCTGGAAACACCATATATTTT	14	TRBJ1-3	NA	NA	TRBV30
CAWGRDSNQPQHF	TGTGCCTGGGGCCGGGATAGCAATCAGCCCCAGCATTTT	13	TRBJ1-5	NA	NA	TRBV30
CASSIRLGVSGYTF	TGTGCCAGCAGCATTCGGCTGGGTGTGAGTGGCTACACCTTC	14	TRBJ1-2	NA	NA	TRBV5-6
CASSETGYTEAFF	TGTGCCAGCAGTGAAACGGGATACACTGAAGCTTTCTTT	13	TRBJ1-1	NA	NA	TRBV2
CASSLTGGGSPYNEQFF	TGTGCCAGCAGCTTAACGGGGGGCGGGAGCCCCTACAATGAGCAGTTCTTC	17	TRBJ2-1	NA	NA	TRBV7-3
CASSESPTSGGLETQYF	TGTGCCAGCAGTGAATCTCCCACTAGCGGGGGGTTAGAGACCCAGTACTTC	17	TRBJ2-5	TRBD2	NA	TRBV25-1
CASSWGLAGSYEQYF	TGTGCCAGCAGCTGGGGACTAGCGGGATCCTACGAGCAGTACTTC	15	TRBJ2-7	TRBD2	NA	TRBV7-8
CASSEWTGGAGYTF	TGTGCCAGCAGTGAATGGACAGGGGGCGCCGGCTACACCTTC	14	TRBJ1-2	TRBD1	NA	TRBV27
CASSLERGGGNYGYTF	TGCGCCAGCAGCTTGGAGAGAGGAGGGGGTAACTATGGCTACACCTTC	16	TRBJ1-2	NA	NA	TRBV5-1
CASSQAGTGGAKNIQYF	TGCGCCAGCAGCCAGGCAGGGACAGGGGGAGCCAAAAACATTCAGTACTTC	17	TRBJ2-4	TRBD1	once	TRBV4-3
CAISAQGSTEAFF	TGTGCCATCAGTGCGCAGGGGAGCACTGAAGCTTTCTTT	13	TRBJ1-1	NA	once	TRBV10-3
CASSLGAGGWSTEAFF	TGTGCCAGCAGCTTGGGGGCAGGGGGATGGAGCACTGAAGCTTTCTTT	16	TRBJ1-1	TRBD1	NA	TRBV7-2
CASSQFVGSAETQYF	TGTGCCAGCAGCCAATTCGTGGGTTCGGCTGAGACCCAGTACTTC	15	TRBJ2-5	NA	NA	TRBV3-1/TRBV3-2
CASRRQVSSYNEQFF	TGTGCCAGCAGACGACAGGTGAGCTCCTACAATGAGCAGTTCTTC	15	TRBJ2-1	NA	NA	TRBV27
CASSLATVPYGYTF	TGCGCCAGCAGCTTGGCGACAGTGCCCTATGGCTACACCTTC	14	TRBJ1-2	NA	NA	TRBV5-1
CAWSKDGNTIYF	TGTGCCTGGAGCAAAGATGGAAACACCATATATTTT	12	TRBJ1-3	NA	NA	TRBV30
CASSPPPLAGRGFDTQYF	TGTGCCAGCAGCCCCCCCCCACTAGCGGGAAGGGGGTTTGATACGCAGTATTTT	18	TRBJ2-3	TRBD2	NA	TRBV3-1/TRBV3-2
CASSQEVTGELFF	TGCGCCAGCAGCCAAGAAGTCACCGGGGAGCTGTTTTTT	13	TRBJ2-2	NA	NA	TRBV4-3